Sequencing of this T cell receptor (beta chain) was carried out in a study of T cell responses to AZD1222 COVID-19 vaccine. Clones were read by immunoSEQ multiplex PCR, and TCRdb kept only the in-frame ones, dropping some. The profile covers 84,000 or so clones, with 75% to 90% appearing a single time and about 28% taken by the ten largest. This clone was seen a single time. This CDR3 spans 13 amino acids. The germline V gene has CDR1 MNHEY and CDR2 SMNVEV (reference sequence). Deletions cut 4 bases from V and 2 bases from J, with 6 bases between. The rearrangement uses TRBV27 and TRBJ1-3; TRBD1 is a possible D gene (5 bases). The receptor was isolated from an adult in good health. The starting material was peripheral blood, obtained on day 0 of AZD1222 vaccination. The CDR3 DNA reads TGTGCCAGCAGTTCGGGGGCTGGAAACACCATATATTTT. It translates to CASSSGAGNTIYF.